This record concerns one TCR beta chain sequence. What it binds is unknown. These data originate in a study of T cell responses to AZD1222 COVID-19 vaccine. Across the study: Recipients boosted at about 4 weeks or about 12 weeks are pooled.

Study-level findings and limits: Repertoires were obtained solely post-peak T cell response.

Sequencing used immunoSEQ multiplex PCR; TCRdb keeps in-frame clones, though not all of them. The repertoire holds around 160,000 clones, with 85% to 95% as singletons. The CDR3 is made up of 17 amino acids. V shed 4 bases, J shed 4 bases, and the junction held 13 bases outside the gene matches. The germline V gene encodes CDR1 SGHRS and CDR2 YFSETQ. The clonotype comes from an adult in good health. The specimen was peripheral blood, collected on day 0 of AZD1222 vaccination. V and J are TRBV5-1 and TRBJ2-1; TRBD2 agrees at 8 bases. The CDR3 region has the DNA TGCGCCAGCAGCGCCCAACCATTAGCGGGGACATACAATGAGCAGTTCTTC. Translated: CASSAQPLAGTYNEQFF.